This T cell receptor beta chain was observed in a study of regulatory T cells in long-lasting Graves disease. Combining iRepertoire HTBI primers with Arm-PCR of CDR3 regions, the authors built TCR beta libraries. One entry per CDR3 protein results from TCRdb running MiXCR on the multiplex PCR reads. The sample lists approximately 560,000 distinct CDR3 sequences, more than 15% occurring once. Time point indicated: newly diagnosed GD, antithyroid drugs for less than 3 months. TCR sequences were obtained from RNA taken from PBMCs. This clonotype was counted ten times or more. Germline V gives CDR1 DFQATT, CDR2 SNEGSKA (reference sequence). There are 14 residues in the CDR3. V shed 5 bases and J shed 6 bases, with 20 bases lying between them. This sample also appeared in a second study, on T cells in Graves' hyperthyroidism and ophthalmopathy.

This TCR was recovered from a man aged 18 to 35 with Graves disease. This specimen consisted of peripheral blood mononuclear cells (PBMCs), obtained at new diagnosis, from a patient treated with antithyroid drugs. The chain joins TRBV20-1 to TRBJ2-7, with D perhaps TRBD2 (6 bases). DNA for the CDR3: TGCAGTGCTCCACGGCGGGGAATAGGTAGCGAGCAGTACTTC. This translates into CSAPRRGIGSEQYF.